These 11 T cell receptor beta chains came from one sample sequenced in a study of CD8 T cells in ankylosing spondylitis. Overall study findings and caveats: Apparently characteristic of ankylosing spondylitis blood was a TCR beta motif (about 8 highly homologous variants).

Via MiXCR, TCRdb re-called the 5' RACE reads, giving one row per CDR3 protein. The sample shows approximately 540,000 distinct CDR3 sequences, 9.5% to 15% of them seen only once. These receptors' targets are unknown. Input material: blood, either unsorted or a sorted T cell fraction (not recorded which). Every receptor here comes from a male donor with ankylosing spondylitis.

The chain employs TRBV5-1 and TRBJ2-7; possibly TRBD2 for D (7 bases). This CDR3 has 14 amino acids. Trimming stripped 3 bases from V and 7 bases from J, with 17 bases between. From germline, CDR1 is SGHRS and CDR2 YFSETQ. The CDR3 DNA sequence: TGCGCCAGCAGCTCACTGGGGGGGCCCCGGGAGCAGTACTTC. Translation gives CASSSLGGPREQYF.

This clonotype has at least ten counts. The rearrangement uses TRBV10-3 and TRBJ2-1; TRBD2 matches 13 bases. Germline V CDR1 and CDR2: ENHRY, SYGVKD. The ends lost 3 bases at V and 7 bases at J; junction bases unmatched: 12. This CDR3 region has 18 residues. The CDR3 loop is CAISDFSPGTSGMNEQFF. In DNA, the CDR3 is TGTGCCATCAGTGACTTCTCACCGGGGACTAGCGGGATGAATGAGCAGTTCTTC.

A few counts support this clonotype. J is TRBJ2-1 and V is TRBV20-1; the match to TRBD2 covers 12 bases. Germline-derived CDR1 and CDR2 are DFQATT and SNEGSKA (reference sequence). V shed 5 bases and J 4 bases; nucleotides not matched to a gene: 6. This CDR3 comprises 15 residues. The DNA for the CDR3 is TGCAGTGCTCCGACTAGCGGGAGAGCTTACAATGAGCAGTTCTTC. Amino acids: CSAPTSGRAYNEQFF.

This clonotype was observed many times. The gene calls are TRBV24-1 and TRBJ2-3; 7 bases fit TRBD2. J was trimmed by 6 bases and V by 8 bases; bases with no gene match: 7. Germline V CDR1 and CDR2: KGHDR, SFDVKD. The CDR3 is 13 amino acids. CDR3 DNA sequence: TGTGCCACCACCGGGGAGGGTATTGATACGCAGTATTTT. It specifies CATTGEGIDTQYF.

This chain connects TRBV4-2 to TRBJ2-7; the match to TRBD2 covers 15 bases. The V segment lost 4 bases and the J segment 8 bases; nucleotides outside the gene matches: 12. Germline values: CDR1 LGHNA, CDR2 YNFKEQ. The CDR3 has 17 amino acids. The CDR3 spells CASSPGTSGRKYVKQYF. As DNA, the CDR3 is TGTGCCAGCAGCCCGGGGACTAGCGGGAGGAAATACGTCAAGCAGTACTTC.

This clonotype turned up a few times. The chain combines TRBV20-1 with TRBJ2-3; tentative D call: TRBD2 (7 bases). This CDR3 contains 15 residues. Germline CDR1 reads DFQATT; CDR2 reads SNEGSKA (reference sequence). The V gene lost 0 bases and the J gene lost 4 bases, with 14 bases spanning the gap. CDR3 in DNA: TGCAGTGCTAGAGACCCAGCGGGGACACCAGATACGCAGTATTTT. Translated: CSARDPAGTPDTQYF.

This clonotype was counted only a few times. The DNA for the CDR3 is TGTGCCACCAGTGGCGGGGTGAAGGCCTACAATGAGCAGTTCTTC. It encodes CATSGGVKAYNEQFF. The chain uses TRBV24-1 and TRBJ2-1; a possible D gene is TRBD2 (6 bases). Trimming removed 5 bases at V and 2 bases at J, with 12 bases between. The CDR3 totals 15 residues. Germline CDR1 KGHDR, CDR2 SFDVKD.

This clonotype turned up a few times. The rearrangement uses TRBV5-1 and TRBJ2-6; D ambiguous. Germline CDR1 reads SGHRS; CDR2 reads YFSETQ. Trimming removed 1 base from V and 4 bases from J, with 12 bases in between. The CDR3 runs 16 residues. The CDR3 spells CASSLPITLGANVLTF. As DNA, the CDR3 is TGCGCCAGCAGCTTGCCGATAACGCTGGGGGCCAACGTCCTGACTTTC. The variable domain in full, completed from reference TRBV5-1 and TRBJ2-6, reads KAGVTQTPRYLIKTRGQQVTLSCSPISGHRSVSWYQQTPGQGLQFLFEYFSETQRNKGNFPGRFSGRQFSNSRSEMNVSTLELGDSALYLCASSLPITLGANVLTFGAGSRLTVL.

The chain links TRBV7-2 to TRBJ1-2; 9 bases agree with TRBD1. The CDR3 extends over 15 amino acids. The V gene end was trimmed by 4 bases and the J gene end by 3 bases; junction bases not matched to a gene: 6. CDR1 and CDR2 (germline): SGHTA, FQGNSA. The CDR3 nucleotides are TGTGCCAGCAGCTCACGGACAGGGGCTCACTATGGCTACACCTTC. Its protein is CASSSRTGAHYGYTF.

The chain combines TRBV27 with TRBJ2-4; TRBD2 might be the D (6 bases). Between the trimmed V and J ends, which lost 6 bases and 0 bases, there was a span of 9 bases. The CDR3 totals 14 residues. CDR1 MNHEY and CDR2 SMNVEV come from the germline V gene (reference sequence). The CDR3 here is CASRKGLAKNIQYF. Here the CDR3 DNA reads TGTGCCAGCAGGAAGGGACTAGCCAAAAACATTCAGTACTTC.

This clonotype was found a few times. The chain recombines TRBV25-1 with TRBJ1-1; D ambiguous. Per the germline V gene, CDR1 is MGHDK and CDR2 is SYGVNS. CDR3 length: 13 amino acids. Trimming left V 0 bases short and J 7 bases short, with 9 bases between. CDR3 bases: TGTGCCAGCAGTGAATACGGGCGGCTTGAAGCTTTCTTT. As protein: CASSEYGRLEAFF.